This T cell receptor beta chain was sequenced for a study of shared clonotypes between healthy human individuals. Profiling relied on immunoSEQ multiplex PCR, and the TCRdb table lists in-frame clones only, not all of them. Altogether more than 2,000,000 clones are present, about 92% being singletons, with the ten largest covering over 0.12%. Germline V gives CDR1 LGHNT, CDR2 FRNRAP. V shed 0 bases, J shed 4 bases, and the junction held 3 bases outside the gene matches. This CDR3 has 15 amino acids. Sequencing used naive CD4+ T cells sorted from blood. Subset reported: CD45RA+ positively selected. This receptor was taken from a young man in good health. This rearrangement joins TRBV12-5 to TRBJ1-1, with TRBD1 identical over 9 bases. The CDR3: CASGLVLGQGTEAFF. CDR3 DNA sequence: TGTGCTAGTGGTTTGGTACTGGGACAGGGCACTGAAGCTTTCTTT. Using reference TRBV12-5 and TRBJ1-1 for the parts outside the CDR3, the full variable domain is DARVTQTPRHKVTEMGQEVTMRCQPILGHNTVFWYRQTMMQGLELLAYFRNRAPLDDSGMPKDRFSAEMPDATLATLKIQPSEPRDSAVYFCASGLVLGQGTEAFFGQGTRLTVV.